Each of the 21 T cell receptor beta chains below was sequenced from the same sample in a study of cytomegalovirus exposure and HLA in healthy donors. The study ran its PCR with 60 Vbeta and 13 Jbeta primers. Libraries were prepared by immunoSEQ multiplex PCR; TCRdb keeps only in-frame clonotypes and omits some of them. This sample contains under 95,000 clones. Sequencing used PBMCs. The receptors were sampled from a man aged 18-30 years in good health and CMV-seropositive.

The V and J genes are TRBV19 and TRBJ1-1, with 9 bases identical to TRBD1. Germline V CDR1 and CDR2: LNHDA, SQIVND (reference sequence). CDR3 size: 12 residues. The trim removed 7 bases at V and 13 bases at J, leaving 10 bases unmatched. This CDR3 reads CASTPGTGFLFF. The CDR3 DNA reads TGTGCCAGTACTCCCGGGACAGGGTTTCTTTTCTTT. The variable domain in full, completed from reference TRBV19 and TRBJ1-1, reads DGGITQSPKYLFRKEGQNVTLSCEQNLNHDAMYWYRQDPGQGLRLIYYSQIVNDFQKGDIAEGYSVSREKKESFPLTVTSAQKNPTAFYLCASTPGTGFLFFGQGTRLTVV.

The rearrangement joins TRBV5-1 to TRBJ2-1; TRBD2 matches 7 bases. The CDR3 spans 14 residues. Germline trimming cut 0 bases from V and 7 bases from J; bases unmatched to any gene: 4. Germline CDR1 SGHRS, CDR2 YFSETQ. In DNA, the CDR3 is TGCGCCAGCAGCTTGGCCGTAGCGGGTAATGAGCAGTTCTTC. It specifies CASSLAVAGNEQFF.

This rearrangement joins TRBV28 to TRBJ1-2; TRBD1 agrees at 7 bases. With V trimmed by 4 bases and J by 4 bases, 6 bases remained unmatched. This CDR3 spans 14 amino acids. The V gene's germline CDR1 is MDHEN and CDR2 SYDVKM. The CDR3 DNA reads TGTGCCAGCAGTTCCACAGGGGTCCTCTATGGCTACACCTTC. This sequence encodes CASSSTGVLYGYTF.

This sequence joins TRBV6-1 and TRBJ1-2, with TRBD1 as a possible D gene (6 bases). V was trimmed by 6 bases and J by 5 bases, leaving 19 bases between them. The CDR3 consists of 15 residues. The V gene's germline CDR1 is MNHNS and CDR2 SASEGT. CDR3 nucleotides: TGTGCCAGCAGGGGGGTTTTAGGGGGTCGGTATGGCTACACCTTC. This sequence encodes CASRGVLGGRYGYTF.

Of note for this clone: At one boundary the junction diverges from the germline segment, which might be a read error. The chain carries TRBV7-9 and TRBJ2-5; no clear D gene. This CDR3 contains 13 residues. CDR1 and CDR2 (germline): SEHNR, FQNEAQ (reference sequence). The CDR3 DNA follows: TGTGCCAGCAGCTTAGCAGGATCAGAGGCCCAGTACTTC. Translated, it gives CASSLAGSEAQYF.

Concerning this clone itself: Other DNA sequences from this sample encode an identical CDR3 as well. The CDR3 sequence is CASNGGEPGGYTF. For the CDR3, the DNA is TGTGCCAGCAACGGCGGGGAACCGGGCGGCTACACCTTC. The chain carries TRBV28 and TRBJ1-2; the D is unclear. Trimming removed 7 bases at V and 8 bases at J, with 17 bases between. The germline CDR1 and CDR2 sequences are MDHEN and SYDVKM. This CDR3 is built from 13 residues.

The rearrangement joins TRBV18 to TRBJ2-6, with 9 bases matching TRBD1. Germline CDR1 reads KGHSH; CDR2 reads LQKENI. Trimming cost V 8 bases and J 0 bases; bases outside gene matches: 14. This CDR3 spans 19 amino acids. CDR3 sequence (DNA): TGTGCCAGCCGTTGGACAGGGGAGAATTCCGCCTCTGGGGCCAACGTCCTGACTTTC. Translation: CASRWTGENSASGANVLTF.

This chain's CDR3 is CASSPLTGDNQPQHF. The CDR3 DNA follows: TGTGCCAGCAGCCCATTAACAGGGGACAATCAGCCCCAGCATTTT. The chain uses TRBV7-8 and TRBJ1-5; 7 nucleotides line up with TRBD1. There are 15 residues in the CDR3. Germline-derived CDR1 and CDR2 are SGHVS and FQNEAQ. V lost 5 bases to trimming and J lost 3 bases; unmatched junction nucleotides: 7.

The rearrangement links TRBV7-2 to TRBJ2-3; D possibly corresponds to TRBD2 (6 bases). The CDR3 totals 17 residues. V lost 1 base, J lost 3 bases, and 17 bases lay in between. Germline V gene data show CDR1 as SGHTA and CDR2 as FQGNSA. CDR3 in amino acids: CASSLDAGTYSTDTQYF. As DNA, the CDR3 is TGTGCCAGCAGCTTAGACGCCGGGACTTACAGTACAGATACGCAGTATTTT.

The CDR3 protein is CASSFGGGGREKRETQYF. As DNA, the CDR3 is TGTGCCAGCAGCTTTGGAGGTGGAGGGAGGGAGAAAAGAGAGACCCAGTACTTC. The chain uses TRBV7-9 and TRBJ2-5, with TRBD2 matching over 7 bases. Unmatched junction bases numbered 17, after V lost 3 bases and J lost 4 bases. There are 18 residues in the CDR3. Looked up from germline, CDR1 is SEHNR and CDR2 is FQNEAQ (reference sequence).

V usage is TRBV29-1 and J usage is TRBJ2-7; 8 bases are shared with TRBD2. CDR3 length: 17 amino acids. V gave up 1 base and J gave up 2 bases; unmatched junction bases: 13. Germline CDR1 reads SQVTM; CDR2 reads ANQGSEA. CDR3 DNA sequence: TGCAGCGTTGAAGTAAATTCGGGGGGGACGGCGCCCTACGAGCAGTACTTC. The encoded protein is CSVEVNSGGTAPYEQYF.

V usage is TRBV5-1 and J usage is TRBJ1-6, with TRBD1 identical over 9 bases. Losses at the gene ends were 2 bases for V and 7 bases for J; bases not matched to a gene: 10. The CDR3 has 17 residues. CDR1 is SGHRS, CDR2 YFSETQ, per germline. The CDR3 DNA sequence: TGCGCCAGCAGCTTAATGCCCAGGACAGGGGAAAATTCACCCCTCCACTTT. It translates to CASSLMPRTGENSPLHF.

This rearrangement joins TRBV4-2 to TRBJ2-7, with D possibly TRBD2 on 6 matching bases. V was clipped by 1 base and J by 6 bases, with 25 bases between them. The CDR3 is made up of 18 amino acids. Germline CDR1 and CDR2: LGHNA and YNFKEQ. Written as DNA, the CDR3 is TGTGCCAGCAGCCAAGCCCTACGGACCGTCGCGGGGTATGGCGAGCAGTACTTC. This translates into CASSQALRTVAGYGEQYF.

The genes are TRBV25-1 and TRBJ2-1; tentative D call: TRBD1 (6 bases). Between the trimmed V and J ends, which lost 3 bases and 7 bases, there was a span of 10 bases. This CDR3 contains 13 residues. From germline, CDR1 is MGHDK and CDR2 SYGVNS. CDR3 residues: CASSEGASNEQFF. The DNA of the CDR3 is TGTGCCAGCAGTGAGGGGGCGTCGAATGAGCAGTTCTTC.

This chain joins TRBV6-1 and TRBJ2-7; D possibly corresponds to TRBD2 (6 bases). Germline CDR1 MNHNS, CDR2 SASEGT. With 2 bases removed from V and 2 bases from J, the gap between germline ends came to 13 bases. CDR3 length: 15 amino acids. CDR3 in DNA: TGTGCCAGCAGTGAACTGCCTAGCGAAACCTACGAGCAGTACTTC. Translating gives CASSELPSETYEQYF.

The chain recombines TRBV19 with TRBJ2-1; 11 positions match TRBD2. Germline V gives CDR1 LNHDA, CDR2 SQIVND (reference sequence). J gave up 9 bases and V 0 bases, and 13 bases lay outside the gene matches. This CDR3 has 18 residues. The CDR3 protein is CASSIESPRLAGGGEQFF. The CDR3 DNA sequence: TGTGCCAGTAGTATAGAGAGCCCCAGGCTAGCGGGAGGTGGTGAGCAGTTCTTC.

The V gene is TRBV9, the J gene TRBJ2-7; 10 bases are a match to TRBD1. Per germline, CDR1 SGDLS and CDR2 YYNGEE. This CDR3 is built from 14 residues. V lost 4 bases to trimming and J lost 3 bases; unmatched junction nucleotides: 4. The CDR3 nucleotides are TGTGCCAGCAGCCCGACAGGGGGCGTCTACGAGCAGTACTTC. Encoded protein: CASSPTGGVYEQYF.

The chain recombines TRBV6-5 with TRBJ2-2; 7 nucleotides match TRBD1. The V and J ends lost 0 bases and 8 bases, in that order; junction bases with no gene match: 6. The CDR3 loop spans 15 amino acids. Germline V lookup: CDR1 MNHEY, CDR2 SVGAGI. Here the CDR3 DNA reads TGTGCCAGCAGTTACTCGGCAGGGGGACGGGGGGAGCTGTTTTTT. Translation gives CASSYSAGGRGELFF.

The chain uses TRBV19 and TRBJ1-2; D perhaps matches TRBD1 (5 bases). CDR3 length: 11 amino acids. Deletions cut 11 bases from V and 8 bases from J, with 15 bases between. Germline assignment: CDR1 LNHDA and CDR2 SQIVND (reference sequence). This CDR3 reads CALSGGVGYTF. CDR3 nucleotides: TGTGCCCTTTCGGGGGGGGTCGGCTACACCTTC.

The V gene is TRBV6-5, the J gene TRBJ2-5; 7 bases map to TRBD2. The CDR3 runs to 14 residues. The germline V gene has CDR1 MNHEY and CDR2 SVGAGI. The trim removed 6 bases at V and 2 bases at J, leaving 6 bases unmatched. In DNA, the CDR3 is TGTGCCAGCAGCCGCGGGAGAAATCAAGAGACCCAGTACTTC. This encodes CASSRGRNQETQYF.

V usage is TRBV28 and J usage is TRBJ1-2, with 12 bases lining up with TRBD1. The CDR3 is 16 residues long. V trimming: 7 bases; J trimming: 7 bases; junction bases outside the gene matches: 13. Looked up from germline, CDR1 is MDHEN and CDR2 is SYDVKM. The DNA of the CDR3 is TGTGCCAGCACCGTCCCGGGACAGGGGGCGCTCGGTGGCTACACCTTC. Its translation: CASTVPGQGALGGYTF.